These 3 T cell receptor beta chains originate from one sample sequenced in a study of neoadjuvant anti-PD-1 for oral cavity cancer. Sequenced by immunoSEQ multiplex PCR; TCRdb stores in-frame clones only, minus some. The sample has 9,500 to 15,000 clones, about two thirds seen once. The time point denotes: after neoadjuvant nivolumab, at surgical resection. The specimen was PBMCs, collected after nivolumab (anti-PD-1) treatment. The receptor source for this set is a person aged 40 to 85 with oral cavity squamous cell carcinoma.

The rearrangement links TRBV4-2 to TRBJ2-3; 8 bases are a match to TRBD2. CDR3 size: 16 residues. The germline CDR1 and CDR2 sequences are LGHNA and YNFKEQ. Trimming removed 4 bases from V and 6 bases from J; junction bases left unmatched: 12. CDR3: CASSPQERGGPDTQYF. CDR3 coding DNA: TGTGCCAGCAGCCCCCAGGAACGGGGGGGGCCGGATACGCAGTATTTT.

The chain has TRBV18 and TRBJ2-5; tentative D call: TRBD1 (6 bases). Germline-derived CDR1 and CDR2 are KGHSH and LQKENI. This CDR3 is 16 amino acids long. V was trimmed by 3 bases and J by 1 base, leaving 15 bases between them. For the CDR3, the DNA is TGTGCCAGCTCACCGCAGGACAGCTGGTCCCAAGAGACCCAGTACTTC. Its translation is CASSPQDSWSQETQYF.

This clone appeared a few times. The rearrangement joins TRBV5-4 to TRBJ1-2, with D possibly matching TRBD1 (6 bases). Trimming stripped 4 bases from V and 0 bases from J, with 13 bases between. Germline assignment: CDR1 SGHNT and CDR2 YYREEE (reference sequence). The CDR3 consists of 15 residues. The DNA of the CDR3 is TGTGCCAGCAGCCTATCGACAGGAACTAACTATGGCTACACCTTC. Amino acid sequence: CASSLSTGTNYGYTF.